The 8 T cell receptor beta chains presented below share a single source sample, sequenced in a study of CD8+ T cells in alopecia areata. The authors extracted RNA and reverse transcribed it into cDNA as the sequencing template. Some clones are missing from TCRdb's copy, which holds only in-frame ones; the method was immunoSEQ multiplex PCR. The table has about 120,000 clones, about 50% seen once. Treatment of the sample: oral pan-JAK inhibitor, 5-10 mg twice daily. Sequenced here: CD4+ T cells sorted from blood, sampled at week 4, from a patient treated with tofacitinib. These receptors were taken from a human donor with alopecia areata.

The genes are TRBV19 and TRBJ2-5; 11 bases fit TRBD1. CDR1 is LNHDA and CDR2 is SQIVND in the germline V gene (reference sequence). The junction had 6 bases not matched to a gene; V was cut back by 5 bases and J by 4 bases. This CDR3 is 15 amino acids long. This CDR3 is CASSAGTGGGETQYF. The CDR3 nucleotides read TGTGCCAGTAGTGCCGGGACAGGGGGAGGAGAGACCCAGTACTTC.

This sequence joins TRBV5-1 and TRBJ1-3; D unclear. This CDR3 region has 16 residues. Germline CDR1 is SGHRS and CDR2 is YFSETQ. The V end lost 0 bases, the J end lost 4 bases, and 14 bases lay between the germline ends. CDR3 in amino acids: CASSLVGPRLGNTIYF. The CDR3 nucleotides read TGCGCCAGCAGCTTGGTAGGCCCGCGGCTCGGAAACACCATATATTTT.

This clone has just a few counts. The genes are TRBV9 and TRBJ1-1; D gene unclear. CDR1 and CDR2 (germline): SGDLS, YYNGEE. The V gene lost 4 bases and the J gene lost 3 bases, with 10 bases spanning the gap. The CDR3 totals 13 residues. The CDR3 region is CASSQTQDTEAFF. CDR3 in DNA: TGTGCCAGCAGCCAAACCCAGGACACTGAAGCTTTCTTT.

The V call is TRBV6-1, the J call TRBJ2-7, with a possible D match to TRBD1 (6 bases). Germline lookup yields CDR1 MNHNS and CDR2 SASEGT. This CDR3 has 14 residues. The germline V and J ends were trimmed by 7 bases and 2 bases, with 15 bases remaining between them. The CDR3 DNA follows: TGTGCCAGCACCCTAGACGAGGGGGCCTACGAGCAGTACTTC. Translation gives CASTLDEGAYEQYF.

This rearrangement joins TRBV4-1 to TRBJ1-1, with D unclear. Germline CDR1 and CDR2: MGHRA and YSYEKL. V lost 0 bases and J lost 9, with 11 bases in between. The CDR3 covers 13 residues. For the CDR3, the DNA is TGCGCCAGCAGCCAAGAAGGTCTATGGAAAGCTTTCTTT. Amino acids: CASSQEGLWKAFF.

This clone was detected once. CDR3 in DNA: TGTGCCAGCAGTGACCGGGACAGGGGTGGCGGCAATCAGCCCCAGCATTTT. This encodes CASSDRDRGGGNQPQHF. The chain employs TRBV13 and TRBJ1-5; 10 bases align to TRBD1. The junction had 10 bases not matched to a gene; V was cut back by 6 bases and J by 2 bases. The CDR3 contains 17 residues. Per germline, CDR1 PRHDT and CDR2 FYEKMQ (reference sequence).

The rearrangement uses TRBV6-5 and TRBJ1-1; perhaps TRBD1 as D (5 bases). Germline CDR1 MNHEY, CDR2 SVGAGI. The CDR3 is 13 residues long. The V and J ends lost 4 bases and 5 bases respectively, with 11 bases between them. CDR3 sequence reads: CASSLQGWTEAFF. CDR3 DNA: TGTGCCAGCAGTTTGCAGGGATGGACTGAAGCTTTCTTT.

The chain has TRBV2 and TRBJ2-1; 11 nucleotides align to TRBD2. Per germline, CDR1 SNHLY and CDR2 FYNNEI. The CDR3 runs 15 residues. The V gene end was trimmed by 6 bases and the J gene end by 3 bases; junction bases not matched to a gene: 4. The CDR3 here is CASRAGTSGYNEQFF. DNA of the CDR3: TGTGCCAGCAGAGCCGGGACTAGCGGCTACAATGAGCAGTTCTTC.